The clone carrying this T cell receptor beta chain has more than one count but fewer than ten. The data were taken from a study of blood T cell repertoires in COVID-19. Germline CDR1 and CDR2: LGHDT and YNNKEL (reference sequence). The CDR3 has 13 amino acids. The V and J ends lost 4 bases and 8 bases respectively, with 14 bases between them. Living in about two dozen US areas, the participants were between roughly 18 and 89 years of age. For recovered donors of Cohort 3, there were two negative PCRs, clearance, or symptom resolution. The repertoire was sequenced with immunoSEQ multiplex PCR; TCRdb's copy has only in-frame clones and lacks some. The sample yields 490,000 or so clones, more than 85% seen once.

The sample consisted of PBMCs or T cells enriched from blood (not recorded which). The sequence was collected from a woman aged 55-70 years who had recovered from COVID-19. The rearrangement joins TRBV3-1 (or the pseudogene TRBV3-2) to TRBJ1-2, with D hard to call. For the CDR3, the DNA is TGTGCCAGCAGCCCTCGGGGAGGTGAGGGCTACACCTTC. Translated, it gives CASSPRGGEGYTF.